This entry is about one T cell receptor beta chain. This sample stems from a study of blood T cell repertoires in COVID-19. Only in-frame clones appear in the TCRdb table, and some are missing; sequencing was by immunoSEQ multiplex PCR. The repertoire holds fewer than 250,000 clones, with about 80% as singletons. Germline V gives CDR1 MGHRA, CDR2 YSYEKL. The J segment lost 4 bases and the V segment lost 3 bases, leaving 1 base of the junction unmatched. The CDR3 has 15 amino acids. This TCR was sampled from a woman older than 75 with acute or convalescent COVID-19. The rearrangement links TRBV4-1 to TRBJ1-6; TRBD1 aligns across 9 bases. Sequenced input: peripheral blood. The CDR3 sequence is CASSHGTGYNSPLHF. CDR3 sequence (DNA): TGCGCCAGCAGCCATGGGACAGGGTATAATTCACCCCTCCACTTT.